The sequence of this T cell receptor (beta chain) was determined in a study of T cell responses to AZD1222 COVID-19 vaccine. This clone showed up just once. The antigen remains undetermined. V gave up 1 base and J gave up 0 bases, with 8 bases separating them. The germline V gene has CDR1 SGHRS and CDR2 YFSETQ. The CDR3 runs to 15 residues. Generated by immunoSEQ multiplex PCR, the TCRdb table keeps only in-frame clones and is missing some. The table records fewer than 150,000 clones, over 75% of them present only once. Findings and caveats of the study: The breadth and depth of Spike-specific TCRs increased once two AZD1222 doses had been given. At baseline, just 5 or 6 AZD1222 recipients tested seropositive. Clonal diversity was possibly underestimated, and white British individuals and females predominated among donors.

The sequenced sample was peripheral blood, obtained on day 0 of AZD1222 vaccination. This TCR was sampled from an adult in good health. V usage is TRBV5-1 and J usage is TRBJ1-5; unclear D gene. Written as DNA, the CDR3 is TGCGCCAGCAGCTTGATTCCTGATAGCAATCAGCCCCAGCATTTT. It is translated as CASSLIPDSNQPQHF.